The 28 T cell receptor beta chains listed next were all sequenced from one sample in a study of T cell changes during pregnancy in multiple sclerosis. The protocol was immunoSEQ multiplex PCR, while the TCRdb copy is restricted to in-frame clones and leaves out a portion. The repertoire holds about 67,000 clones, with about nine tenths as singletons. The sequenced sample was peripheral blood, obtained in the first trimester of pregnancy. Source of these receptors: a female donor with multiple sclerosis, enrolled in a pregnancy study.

This CDR3 reads CASSLDSRNEQFF. The CDR3 DNA sequence: TGTGCCAGCAGCTTAGACAGCCGGAATGAGCAGTTCTTC. The J gene is TRBJ2-1, the V gene TRBV7-3; tentative D call: TRBD1 (5 bases). CDR1 is SGHTA, CDR2 FQGTGA, per germline. V dropped 2 bases and J dropped 7 bases, with 9 bases sitting between them. The CDR3 consists of 13 residues.

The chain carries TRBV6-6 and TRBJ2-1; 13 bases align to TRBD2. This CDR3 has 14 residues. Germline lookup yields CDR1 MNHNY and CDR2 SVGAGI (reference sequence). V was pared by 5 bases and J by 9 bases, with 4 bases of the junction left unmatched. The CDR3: CASSRTSGSFEQFF. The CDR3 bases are TGTGCCAGCAGTAGGACTAGCGGGAGTTTTGAGCAGTTCTTC.

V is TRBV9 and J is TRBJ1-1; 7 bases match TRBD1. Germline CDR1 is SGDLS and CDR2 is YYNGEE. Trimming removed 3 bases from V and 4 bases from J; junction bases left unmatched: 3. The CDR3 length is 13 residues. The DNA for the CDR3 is TGTGCCAGCAGCGGCAACAGGGGCACTGAAGCTTTCTTT. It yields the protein CASSGNRGTEAFF.

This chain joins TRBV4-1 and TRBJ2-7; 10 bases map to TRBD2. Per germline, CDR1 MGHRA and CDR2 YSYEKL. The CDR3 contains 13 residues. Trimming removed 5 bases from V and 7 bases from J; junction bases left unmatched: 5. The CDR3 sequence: CASSFLAGDEQYF. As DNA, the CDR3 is TGCGCCAGCAGCTTCCTAGCGGGGGATGAGCAGTACTTC.

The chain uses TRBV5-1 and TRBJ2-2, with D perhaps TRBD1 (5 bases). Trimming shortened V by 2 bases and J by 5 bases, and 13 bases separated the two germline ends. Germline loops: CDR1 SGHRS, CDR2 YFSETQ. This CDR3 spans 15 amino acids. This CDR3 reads CASSLGVSTTGELFF. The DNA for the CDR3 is TGCGCCAGCAGCTTAGGGGTCTCAACGACCGGGGAGCTGTTTTTT.

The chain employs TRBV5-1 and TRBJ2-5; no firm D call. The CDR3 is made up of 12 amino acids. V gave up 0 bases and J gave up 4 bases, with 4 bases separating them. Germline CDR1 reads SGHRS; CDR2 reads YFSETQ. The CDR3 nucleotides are TGCGCCAGCAGCTTGGGCAGAGAGACCCAGTACTTC. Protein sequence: CASSLGRETQYF.

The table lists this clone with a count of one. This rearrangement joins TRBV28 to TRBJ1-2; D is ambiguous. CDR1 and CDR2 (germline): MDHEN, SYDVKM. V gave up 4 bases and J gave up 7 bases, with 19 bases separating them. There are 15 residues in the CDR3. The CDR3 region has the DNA TGTGCCAGCAGTTCCCAGACAAGGCCCCTTCTTGGCTACACCTTC. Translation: CASSSQTRPLLGYTF.

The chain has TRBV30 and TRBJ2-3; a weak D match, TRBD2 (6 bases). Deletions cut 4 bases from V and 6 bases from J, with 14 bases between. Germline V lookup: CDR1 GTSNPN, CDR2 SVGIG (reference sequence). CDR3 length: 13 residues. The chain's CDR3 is CAWKAGRADTQYF. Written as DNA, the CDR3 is TGTGCCTGGAAGGCGGGAAGGGCGGATACGCAGTATTTT.

CDR3 in DNA: TGCAGCGTTTGGACTAGCGGAAACAATGAGCAGTTCTTC. This sequence encodes CSVWTSGNNEQFF. The rearrangement links TRBV29-1 to TRBJ2-1; TRBD2 aligns across 10 bases. This CDR3 region has 13 residues. In germline, CDR1 is SQVTM, CDR2 ANQGSEA. The trim removed 5 bases at V and 5 bases at J, leaving 3 bases unmatched.

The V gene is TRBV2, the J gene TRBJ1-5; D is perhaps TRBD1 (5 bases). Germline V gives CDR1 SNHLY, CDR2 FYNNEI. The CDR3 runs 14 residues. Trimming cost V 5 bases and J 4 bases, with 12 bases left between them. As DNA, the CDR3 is TGTGCCAGCAGTATCGAGAAGGGGAATCAGCCCCAGCATTTT. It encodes CASSIEKGNQPQHF.

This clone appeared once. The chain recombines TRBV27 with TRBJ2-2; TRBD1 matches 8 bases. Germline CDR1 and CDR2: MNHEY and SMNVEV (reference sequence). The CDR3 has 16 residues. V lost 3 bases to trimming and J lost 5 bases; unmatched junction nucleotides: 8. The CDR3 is CASSFRAGGGTGELFF. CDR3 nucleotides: TGTGCCAGCAGTTTCAGGGCAGGGGGCGGAACCGGGGAGCTGTTTTTT.

This CDR3 is CASSPFARGFGSNAAGLTDTQYF. CDR3 bases: TGTGCCAGCTCACCATTTGCCAGGGGGTTCGGTTCTAACGCCGCTGGCCTCACAGATACGCAGTATTTT. The chain has TRBV18 and TRBJ2-3; 7 bases are a match to TRBD1. CDR3 length equals 23 residues. Germline V gene data show CDR1 as KGHSH and CDR2 as LQKENI. The ends lost 2 bases at V and 2 bases at J; junction bases unmatched: 28.

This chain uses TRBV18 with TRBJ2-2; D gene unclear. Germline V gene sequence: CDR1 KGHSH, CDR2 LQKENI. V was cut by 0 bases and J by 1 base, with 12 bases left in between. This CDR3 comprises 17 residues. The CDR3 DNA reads TGTGCCAGCTCACCACCGTTTATCTCCGTGAACACCGGGGAGCTGTTTTTT. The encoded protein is CASSPPFISVNTGELFF.

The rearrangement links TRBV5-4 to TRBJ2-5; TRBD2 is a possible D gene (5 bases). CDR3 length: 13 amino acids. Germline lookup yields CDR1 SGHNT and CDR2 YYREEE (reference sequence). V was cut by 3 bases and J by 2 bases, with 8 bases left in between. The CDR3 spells CASSSGIQETQYF. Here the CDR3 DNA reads TGTGCCAGCAGCTCGGGGATTCAAGAGACCCAGTACTTC.

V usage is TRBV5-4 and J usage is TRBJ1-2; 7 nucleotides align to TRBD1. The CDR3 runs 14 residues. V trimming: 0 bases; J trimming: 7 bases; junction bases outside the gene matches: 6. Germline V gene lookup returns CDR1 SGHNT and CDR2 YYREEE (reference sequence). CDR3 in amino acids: CASSLEEGAGGYTF. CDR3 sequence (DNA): TGTGCCAGCAGCTTGGAGGAGGGGGCGGGTGGCTACACCTTC.

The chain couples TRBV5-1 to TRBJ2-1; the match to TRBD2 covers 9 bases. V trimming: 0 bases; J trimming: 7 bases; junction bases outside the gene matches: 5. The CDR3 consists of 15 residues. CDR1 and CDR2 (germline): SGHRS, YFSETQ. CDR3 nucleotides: TGCGCCAGCAGCTTGGACTCTAGCGGGGTTAATGAGCAGTTCTTC. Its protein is CASSLDSSGVNEQFF. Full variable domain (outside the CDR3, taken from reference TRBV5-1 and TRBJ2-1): KAGVTQTPRYLIKTRGQQVTLSCSPISGHRSVSWYQQTPGQGLQFLFEYFSETQRNKGNFPGRFSGRQFSNSRSEMNVSTLELGDSALYLCASSLDSSGVNEQFFGPGTRLTVL.

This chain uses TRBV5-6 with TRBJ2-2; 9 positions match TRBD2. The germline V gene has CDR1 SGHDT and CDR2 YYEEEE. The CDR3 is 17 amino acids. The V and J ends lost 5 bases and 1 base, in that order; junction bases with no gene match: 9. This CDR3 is CASSRTGAGGNTGELFF. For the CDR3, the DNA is TGTGCCAGCAGTCGCACCGGAGCGGGGGGGAACACCGGGGAGCTGTTTTTT.

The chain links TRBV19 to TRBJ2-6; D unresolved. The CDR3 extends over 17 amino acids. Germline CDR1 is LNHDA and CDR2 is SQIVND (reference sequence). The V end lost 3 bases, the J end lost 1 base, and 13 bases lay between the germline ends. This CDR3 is CASSISALVSGANVLTF. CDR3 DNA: TGTGCCAGTAGTATCTCTGCGTTGGTTTCTGGGGCCAACGTCCTGACTTTC.

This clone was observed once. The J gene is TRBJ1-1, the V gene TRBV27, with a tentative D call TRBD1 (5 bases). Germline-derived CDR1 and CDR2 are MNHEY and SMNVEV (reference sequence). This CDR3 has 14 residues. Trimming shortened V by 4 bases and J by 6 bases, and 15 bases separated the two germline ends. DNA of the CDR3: TGTGCCAGCAGTTATAGGGGCAGGGTGCCTGAAGCTTTCTTT. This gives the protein CASSYRGRVPEAFF.

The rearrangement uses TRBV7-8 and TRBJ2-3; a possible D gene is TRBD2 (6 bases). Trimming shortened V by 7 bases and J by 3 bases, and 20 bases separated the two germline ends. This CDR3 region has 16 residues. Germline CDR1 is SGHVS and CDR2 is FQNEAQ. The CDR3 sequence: CASTIRRSGPTDTQYF. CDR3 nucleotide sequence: TGTGCCAGCACCATTCGACGGAGCGGGCCGACAGATACGCAGTATTTT.

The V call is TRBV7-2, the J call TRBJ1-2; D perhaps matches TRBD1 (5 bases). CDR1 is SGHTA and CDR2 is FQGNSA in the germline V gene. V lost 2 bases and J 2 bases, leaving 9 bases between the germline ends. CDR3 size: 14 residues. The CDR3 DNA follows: TGTGCCAGCAGCTTAAGCCGGGGGAACTATGGCTACACCTTC. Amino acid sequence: CASSLSRGNYGYTF.

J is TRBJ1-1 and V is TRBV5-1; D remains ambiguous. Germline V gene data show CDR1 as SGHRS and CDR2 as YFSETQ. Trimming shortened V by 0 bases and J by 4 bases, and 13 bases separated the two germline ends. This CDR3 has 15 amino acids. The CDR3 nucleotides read TGCGCCAGCAGCTTGGTTGGGGAGGGAACCACTGAAGCTTTCTTT. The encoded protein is CASSLVGEGTTEAFF.

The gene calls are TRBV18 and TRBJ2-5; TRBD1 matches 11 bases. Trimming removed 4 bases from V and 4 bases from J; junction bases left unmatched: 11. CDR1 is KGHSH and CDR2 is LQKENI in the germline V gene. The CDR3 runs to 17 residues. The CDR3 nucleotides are TGTGCCAGCTCACTTAGCCCCTCCGGGACAGGGGGAGAGACCCAGTACTTC. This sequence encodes CASSLSPSGTGGETQYF.

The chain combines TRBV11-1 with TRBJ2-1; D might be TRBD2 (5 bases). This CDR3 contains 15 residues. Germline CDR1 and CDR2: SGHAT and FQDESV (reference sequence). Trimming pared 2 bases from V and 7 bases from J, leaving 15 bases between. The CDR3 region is CASSLYVGAGNEQFF. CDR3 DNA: TGTGCCAGCAGCTTATATGTGGGAGCTGGTAATGAGCAGTTCTTC.

DNA for the CDR3: TGTGCCAGCAGCTTGGTCCAGGCAGGCGGAGGCTATGGCTACACCTTC. Its translation: CASSLVQAGGGYGYTF. V and J are TRBV5-6 and TRBJ1-2, with D unresolved. Trimming took off 0 bases at V and 4 bases at J, with 16 bases between the two ends. CDR1 and CDR2 (germline): SGHDT, YYEEEE. The CDR3 contains 16 residues.

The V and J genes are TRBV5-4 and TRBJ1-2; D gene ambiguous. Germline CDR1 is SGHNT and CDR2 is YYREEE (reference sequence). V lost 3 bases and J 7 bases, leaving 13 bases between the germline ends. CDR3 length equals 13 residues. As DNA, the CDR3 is TGTGCCAGCAGCTCGGGAGAGTTTGGTGGCTACACCTTC. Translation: CASSSGEFGGYTF.

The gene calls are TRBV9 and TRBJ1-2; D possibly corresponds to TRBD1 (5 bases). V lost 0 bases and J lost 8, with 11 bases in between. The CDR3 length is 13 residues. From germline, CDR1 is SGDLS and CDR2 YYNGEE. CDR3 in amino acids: CASSVGGARGYTF. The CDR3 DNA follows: TGTGCCAGCAGCGTAGGCGGGGCTAGAGGCTACACCTTC.

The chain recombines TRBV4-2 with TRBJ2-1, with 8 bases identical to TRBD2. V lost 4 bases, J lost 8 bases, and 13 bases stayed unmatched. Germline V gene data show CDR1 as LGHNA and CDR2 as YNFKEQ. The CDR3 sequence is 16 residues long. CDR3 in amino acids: CASSPQAGGVIYEQFF. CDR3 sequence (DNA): TGTGCCAGCAGCCCCCAGGCGGGGGGCGTTATCTATGAGCAGTTCTTC.